This T cell receptor (beta chain) is from a study of blood T cell repertoires in COVID-19. TCRdb's table, derived via immunoSEQ multiplex PCR, lists solely in-frame clones and lacks some. The table lists some 170,000 clones, 82% of them singletons. The trim removed 4 bases at V and 8 bases at J, leaving 7 bases unmatched. The CDR3 sequence is 13 residues long. A few counts support this clone. Sequenced input: peripheral blood. The sequence came from a woman between 70 and 85 years old with acute or convalescent COVID-19. The V call is TRBV12-3 or TRBV12-4, the J call TRBJ1-1; TRBD1 agrees at 7 bases. CDR3 DNA: TGTGCCAGCAGTTATCTCCGGGACAGCGAAGCTTTCTTT. Protein product: CASSYLRDSEAFF.